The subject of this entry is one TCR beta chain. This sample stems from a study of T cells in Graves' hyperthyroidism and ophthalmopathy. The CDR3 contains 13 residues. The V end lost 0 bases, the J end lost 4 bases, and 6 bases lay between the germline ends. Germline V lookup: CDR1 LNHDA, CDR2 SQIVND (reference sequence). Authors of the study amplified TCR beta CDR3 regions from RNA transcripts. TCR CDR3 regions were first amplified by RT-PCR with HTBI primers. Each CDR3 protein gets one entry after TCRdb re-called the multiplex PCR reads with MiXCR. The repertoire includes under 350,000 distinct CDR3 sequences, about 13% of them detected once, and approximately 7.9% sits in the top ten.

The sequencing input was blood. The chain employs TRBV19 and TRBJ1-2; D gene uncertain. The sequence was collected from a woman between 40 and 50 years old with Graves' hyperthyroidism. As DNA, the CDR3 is TGTGCCAGTAGTATAGACTCGAGCTATGGCTACACCTTC. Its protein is CASSIDSSYGYTF. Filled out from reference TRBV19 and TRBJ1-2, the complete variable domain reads DGGITQSPKYLFRKEGQNVTLSCEQNLNHDAMYWYRQDPGQGLRLIYYSQIVNDFQKGDIAEGYSVSREKKESFPLTVTSAQKNPTAFYLCASSIDSSYGYTFGSGTRLTVV.